In this sample, the clone carrying this T cell receptor beta chain turned up a few times. Antigen unknown. This specimen belongs to a study of T cell responses to AZD1222 COVID-19 vaccine. Study-level results: Baseline serology detected seropositivity in only six or seven AZD1222 recipients. Donors skewed white British and female; clonal diversity was possibly underestimated.

Using immunoSEQ multiplex PCR, the repertoire was profiled, and TCRdb retains in-frame clones only, with some absent. The data show 100,000 to 150,000 clones, with around 86% seen just once and about a fifth held by the top ten. Per germline, CDR1 LGHDT and CDR2 YNNKEL (reference sequence). This CDR3 region has 16 residues. V was clipped by 2 bases and J by 5 bases; unmatched bases: 9. The receptor's source is an adult in good health. The specimen comprised peripheral blood, sampled on day 0 of AZD1222 vaccination. The chain employs TRBV3-1 (or the pseudogene TRBV3-2) and TRBJ1-1; 9 bases fit TRBD1. The CDR3 sequence: CASSQRGTGYGTEAFF. For the CDR3, the DNA is TGTGCCAGCAGCCAAAGGGGGACAGGGTATGGTACTGAAGCTTTCTTT.